These 21 T cell receptor beta chains came from one sample sequenced in a study of T cells in Graves' hyperthyroidism and ophthalmopathy. TCR beta CDR3 regions were amplified from RNA transcripts. HTBI primers were employed in a first-round RT-PCR of the TCR CDR3. TCRdb ran MiXCR on the multiplex PCR reads and lists one entry per CDR3 protein. The sample contains a few hundred thousand distinct CDR3 sequences, less than 25% of which appear only once. The specimen was blood. These receptors were taken from a woman in her sixties or seventies with Graves' ophthalmopathy.

This chain connects TRBV19 to TRBJ1-4; 7 nucleotides align to TRBD1. The CDR3 runs to 16 residues. Germline trimming cut 6 bases from V and 8 bases from J; bases unmatched to any gene: 15. Germline V lookup: CDR1 LNHDA, CDR2 SQIVND (reference sequence). The CDR3 bases are TGTGCCAGTAGAAGAGGGGGCGGACGGTCGCGGGAAAAACTGTTTTTT. It encodes CASRRGGGRSREKLFF.

Turning to this clonotype: A read error is likely, as this CDR3 ends without the conserved phenylalanine or tryptophan. The chain employs TRBV30 and TRBJ1-5; the D is unclear. CDR3 length: 13 residues. The V end lost 2 bases, the J end lost 1 base, and 6 bases lay between the germline ends. Germline V gives CDR1 GTSNPN, CDR2 SVGIG (reference sequence). In DNA form, the CDR3 reads TGTGCCTGGAGTCAGAGGAGCAATCAGCCCCAGCATCTT. It is translated as CAWSQRSNQPQHL.

This clonotype was observed a few times. This chain uses TRBV20-1 with TRBJ1-4; no definite D call. V lost 5 bases to trimming and J lost 3 bases, with 13 bases between them. The CDR3 contains 14 residues. The germline CDR1 and CDR2 sequences are DFQATT and SNEGSKA (reference sequence). The CDR3 DNA is TGCAGTGCTTCCCGACGGATTTCTAATGAAAAACTGTTTTTT. Its protein is CSASRRISNEKLFF.

The rearrangement links TRBV29-1 to TRBJ2-1; D call uncertain. V was shortened by 3 bases and J by 3 bases, with 6 bases between the two germline ends. Germline V CDR1 and CDR2: SQVTM, ANQGSEA. The CDR3 is made up of 12 amino acids. DNA for the CDR3: TGCAGCGTTGACGGTAGCTACAATGAGCAGTTCTTC. Its protein product is CSVDGSYNEQFF.

This clonotype turned up a few times. The chain carries TRBV12-3 or TRBV12-4 and TRBJ1-2; D possibly corresponds to TRBD1 (5 bases). CDR3 length: 13 residues. V lost 7 bases to trimming and J lost 5 bases, with 14 bases between them. The CDR3 DNA reads TGTGCCAGCACCAGGGTGGGAACATATGGCTACACCTTC. Translating gives CASTRVGTYGYTF.

The chain links TRBV20-1 to TRBJ2-7; 10 nucleotides line up with TRBD2. Germline CDR1 reads DFQATT; CDR2 reads SNEGSKA (reference sequence). With V trimmed by 1 base and J by 7 bases, 7 bases remained unmatched. CDR3 length equals 14 residues. The CDR3 sequence is CSARVPGTSDEQYF. CDR3 bases: TGCAGTGCTAGAGTCCCCGGGACTAGCGATGAGCAGTACTTC.

The chain uses TRBV20-1 and TRBJ1-2, with TRBD1 matching over 7 bases. There are 12 residues in the CDR3. In germline, CDR1 is DFQATT, CDR2 SNEGSKA (reference sequence). V shed 0 bases and J 8 bases; nucleotides not matched to a gene: 3. In nucleotides, the CDR3 is TGCAGTGCTAGAGACAGGGGGAGCGGCTACACCTTC. It codes for CSARDRGSGYTF.

This clonotype was counted ten times or more. The chain recombines TRBV12-3 or TRBV12-4 with TRBJ1-2, with a weak D call TRBD1 (6 bases). CDR3 length: 14 amino acids. Trimming took off 5 bases at V and 6 bases at J, with 16 bases between the two ends. DNA for the CDR3: TGTGCCAGCAGTCTTCGCCACAGGGAGAATGGCTACACCTTC. This sequence encodes CASSLRHRENGYTF.

This clonotype was detected a few times. The gene calls are TRBV7-6 and TRBJ1-4; possibly TRBD1 for D (6 bases). Germline V gene lookup returns CDR1 SGHVS and CDR2 FNYEAQ. The CDR3 runs to 15 residues. The V end was cut by 3 bases, the J end by 9 bases, with 17 bases between. Here the CDR3 reads CASSFVQGGGKKLFF. In nucleotides, the CDR3 is TGTGCCAGCAGCTTCGTACAGGGAGGGGGTAAAAAACTGTTTTTT. The complete variable domain, with remaining parts taken from reference TRBV7-6 and TRBJ1-4, reads GAGVSQSPRYKVTKRGQDVALRCDPISGHVSLYWYRQALGQGPEFLTYFNYEAQQDKSGLPNDRFSAERPEGSISTLTIQRTEQRDSAMYRCASSFVQGGGKKLFFGSGTQLSVL.

There are many counts of this clonotype. The chain carries TRBV20-1 and TRBJ1-2; a possible D gene is TRBD1 (6 bases). V lost 5 bases to trimming and J lost 5 bases, with 12 bases between them. The CDR3 has 12 residues. CDR1 and CDR2 (germline): DFQATT, SNEGSKA (reference sequence). This CDR3 reads CSAVDRNYGYTF. The CDR3 coding sequence is TGCAGTGCTGTAGACAGGAATTATGGCTACACCTTC.

Regarding this clonotype: A much larger clone differs from this one at a single base, so this may be a read error. This chain links TRBV6-2 or TRBV6-3 with TRBJ1-1; TRBD1 is a possible D gene (5 bases). Germline V gives CDR1 MNHEY, CDR2 SVGEGT. The CDR3 runs 15 residues. The CDR3 region has the DNA TGTGTCAGCAGTACCCAGGGTGGATCGGCCACTGAAGCTTTCTTT. Its protein is CVSSTQGGSATEAFF.

This clonotype was recorded many times. V usage is TRBV11-2 and J usage is TRBJ2-1; perhaps TRBD2 as D (7 bases). Trimming pared 1 base from V and 4 bases from J, leaving 11 bases between. The CDR3 runs to 15 residues. The germline V gene encodes CDR1 SGHAT and CDR2 FQNNGV. The CDR3, as DNA: TGTGCCAGCAGCTTAGGGGGGGGGGCATACAATGAGCAGTTCTTC. Protein product: CASSLGGGAYNEQFF.

The V gene is TRBV7-9, the J gene TRBJ2-3; D call uncertain. Germline CDR1 and CDR2: SEHNR and FQNEAQ (reference sequence). The CDR3 loop spans 15 amino acids. V was trimmed by 1 base and J by 6 bases, leaving 14 bases between them. As DNA, the CDR3 is TGTGCCAGCAGCTTAGGTGGGAAGCTTTCGGATACGCAGTATTTT. As protein: CASSLGGKLSDTQYF.

This clonotype was observed a handful of times. The V and J genes are TRBV6-1 and TRBJ1-2; D possibly corresponds to TRBD1 (5 bases). CDR1 is MNHNS and CDR2 is SASEGT in the germline V gene. This CDR3 is 12 amino acids long. V was clipped by 5 bases and J by 7 bases, with 11 bases between them. CDR3 residues: CASSPGLPGYTF. In DNA form, the CDR3 reads TGTGCCAGCAGTCCGGGACTCCCTGGCTACACCTTC.

The sample holds a few counts of this clonotype. V is TRBV12-5 and J is TRBJ1-5; weak D call: TRBD1 (5 bases). Germline CDR1 reads LGHNT; CDR2 reads FRNRAP. The CDR3 contains 16 residues. Trimming took 1 base from V and 0 from J, leaving 10 bases between them. Written as DNA, the CDR3 is TGTGCTAGTGGTTTGGGGACATTTCGTAGCAATCAGCCCCAGCATTTT. Encoded protein: CASGLGTFRSNQPQHF. The variable domain in full, with the rest retrieved from reference TRBV12-5 and TRBJ1-5, is DARVTQTPRHKVTEMGQEVTMRCQPILGHNTVFWYRQTMMQGLELLAYFRNRAPLDDSGMPKDRFSAEMPDATLATLKIQPSEPRDSAVYFCASGLGTFRSNQPQHFGDGTRLSIL.

Ten or more counts support this clonotype. The chain has TRBV28 and TRBJ2-1; D is unresolved. This CDR3 is 14 amino acids long. CDR1 is MDHEN, CDR2 SYDVKM, per germline. Trimming shortened V by 2 bases and J by 1 base, and 6 bases separated the two germline ends. The CDR3 coding sequence is TGTGCCAGCAGTTTACCGTTATCCTACAATGAGCAGTTCTTC. Amino acids: CASSLPLSYNEQFF.

The V call is TRBV30, the J call TRBJ2-3, with 13 bases fitting TRBD2. This CDR3 is 17 amino acids long. The J segment lost 6 bases and the V segment lost 2 bases, leaving 11 bases of the junction unmatched. Germline V gives CDR1 GTSNPN, CDR2 SVGIG (reference sequence). CDR3 DNA sequence: TGTGCCTGGAGTCATTGGACTAGCGGGGGATGGAAGGATACGCAGTATTTT. Its protein is CAWSHWTSGGWKDTQYF.

The sample holds many counts of this clonotype. This chain connects TRBV11-2 to TRBJ2-1, with 7 nucleotides matching TRBD2. V lost 4 bases and J lost 9; bases outside the gene matches: 3. The germline V gene has CDR1 SGHAT and CDR2 FQNNGV. This CDR3 has 12 residues. The CDR3 loop reads CASSWGGGEQFF. The CDR3 DNA reads TGTGCCAGCAGCTGGGGCGGGGGTGAGCAGTTCTTC.

The chain links TRBV3-1 to TRBJ1-5, with D perhaps TRBD1 (5 bases). This CDR3 has 15 amino acids. V lost 0 bases and J lost 2, with 8 bases in between. Germline-derived CDR1 and CDR2 are LGHDT and YNNKEL (reference sequence). The CDR3 nucleotides read TGTGCCAGCAGCCAAGATCCCAGGGGCAATCAGCCCCAGCATTTT. Translation: CASSQDPRGNQPQHF.

This clonotype has a handful of counts. J is TRBJ2-2 and V is TRBV2; no clear D. V was pared by 7 bases and J by 4 bases, with 10 bases between. Germline CDR1 is SNHLY and CDR2 is FYNNEI. The CDR3 loop spans 13 amino acids. The CDR3: CASKELVTGELFF. In DNA, the CDR3 is TGTGCCAGCAAGGAGCTAGTCACCGGGGAGCTGTTTTTT.

V and J are TRBV20-1 and TRBJ2-1, with TRBD2 matching over 7 bases. Trimming removed 6 bases from V and 10 bases from J; junction bases left unmatched: 18. Germline V gene data show CDR1 as DFQATT and CDR2 as SNEGSKA (reference sequence). The CDR3 loop spans 15 amino acids. DNA for the CDR3: TGCAGTGCCAGTTCGGGAGGAAGCGGGGTCGGCGAGCAGTTCTTC. Protein: CSASSGGSGVGEQFF.